Listed below are T cell receptor beta chains from one sample, sequenced in a study of control samples from healthy donors and cancer patients. Data came from immunoSEQ multiplex PCR; TCRdb stores just in-frame clones and leaves some out. The table lists roughly 63,000 clones, roughly 90% of them singletons, with less than 2% in the top ten. Specimen: PBMCs. All receptors come from a man in his forties or fifties with colorectal cancer. CDR3s include the opening cysteine and the closing phenylalanine or tryptophan. Fields, in order: CDR3 protein, V gene, J gene.

CDR3aa: CASSLDSGNSPLHF
v_gene: TRBV5-4
j_gene: TRBJ1-6

CDR3aa: CASSPAPPGASSYNEQFF
v_gene: TRBV19
j_gene: TRBJ2-1

CDR3aa: CASRSGNHQPQHF
v_gene: TRBV2
j_gene: TRBJ1-5

CDR3aa: CASSLARDTGELFF
v_gene: TRBV5-1
j_gene: TRBJ2-2

CDR3aa: CASGNRDTQYF
v_gene: TRBV9
j_gene: TRBJ2-3

CDR3aa: CASSFASWNGYTF
v_gene: TRBV11-2
j_gene: TRBJ1-2

CDR3aa: CASSESGGAGRAKNIQYF
v_gene: TRBV6-1
j_gene: TRBJ2-4

CDR3aa: CSVSVSDNQPQHF
v_gene: TRBV29-1
j_gene: TRBJ1-5

CDR3aa: CASSAEGGASTDTQYF
v_gene: TRBV9
j_gene: TRBJ2-3

CDR3aa: CSVGGSVPGPAFF
v_gene: TRBV29-1
j_gene: TRBJ1-1

CDR3aa: CASSVSQGGEKLFF
v_gene: TRBV9
j_gene: TRBJ1-4

CDR3aa: CASSQRTSGGARDNEQFF
v_gene: TRBV4-1
j_gene: TRBJ2-1

CDR3aa: CASSHAYEQYF
v_gene: TRBV14
j_gene: TRBJ2-7

CDR3aa: CASSLVPAVQETQYF
v_gene: TRBV5-1
j_gene: TRBJ2-5

CDR3aa: CASKRDRNFYGYTF
v_gene: TRBV2
j_gene: TRBJ1-2

CDR3aa: CASRSPDRGPEAFF
v_gene: TRBV6-6
j_gene: TRBJ1-1

CDR3aa: CASSYGQRQPQHF
v_gene: TRBV6-5
j_gene: TRBJ1-5